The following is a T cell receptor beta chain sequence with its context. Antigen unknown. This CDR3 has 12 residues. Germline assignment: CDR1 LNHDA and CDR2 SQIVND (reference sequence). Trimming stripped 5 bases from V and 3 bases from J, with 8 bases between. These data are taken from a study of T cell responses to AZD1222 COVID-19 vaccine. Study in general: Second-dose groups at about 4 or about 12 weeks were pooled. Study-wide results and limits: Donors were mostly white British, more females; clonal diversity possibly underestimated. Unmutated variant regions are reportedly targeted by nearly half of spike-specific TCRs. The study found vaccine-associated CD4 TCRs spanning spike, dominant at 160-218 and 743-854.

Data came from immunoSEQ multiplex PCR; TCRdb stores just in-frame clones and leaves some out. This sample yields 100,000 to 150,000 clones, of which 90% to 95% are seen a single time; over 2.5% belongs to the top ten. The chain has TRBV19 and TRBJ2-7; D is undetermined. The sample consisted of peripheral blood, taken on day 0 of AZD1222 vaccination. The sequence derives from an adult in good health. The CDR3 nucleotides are TGTGCCAGTAGTGTCGGACGCTACGAGCAGTACTTC. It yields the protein CASSVGRYEQYF.